This TCR beta chain was retrieved from a study of human T cells and chemical hapten exposure. Regarding time point: pre-sensitization, week 0. The treatment denotes: therapeutic diphenylcyclopropenone sensitization with weekly scalp DPC. Ahead of each patch test application, blood was drawn. TCRdb redid the calling of the RACE reads with MiXCR, one entry per CDR3 protein. This repertoire shows approximately 370,000 distinct CDR3 sequences, 5.5% found once; its top ten account for less than 9%. This clonotype has a handful of counts. The CDR3 contains 14 residues. V lost 2 bases to trimming and J lost 8 bases, with 15 bases between them.

This TCR was sampled from a woman between 18 and 29 years old with alopecia areata. Some clones in this sample may be carry-over from other donors' samples. This sample comprised whole blood, obtained in connection with sensitization to the hapten diphenylcyclopropenone (DPC). This chain joins TRBV12-3 or TRBV12-4 and TRBJ1-2; D unclear. CDR3 DNA: TGTGCCAGCAGTTTAACCCCCCAGGCCTTAGGCTACACCTTC. Amino acid sequence: CASSLTPQALGYTF.